Each of the 32 T cell receptor beta chains below was sequenced from the same sample in a study of blood T cell repertoires in COVID-19. Only in-frame clones appear in the TCRdb table, and some are missing; sequencing was by immunoSEQ multiplex PCR. In the table there are over 50,000 clones, about 91% of which are singletons. Sequenced material: peripheral blood. The receptor set was obtained from a woman in her sixties or seventies with active or convalescent COVID-19.

In this sample, this clone turned up once. The rearrangement links TRBV7-9 to TRBJ2-3, with D tentatively TRBD1 (5 bases). This CDR3 has 17 residues. Trimming took 0 bases from V and 4 from J, leaving 17 bases between them. Germline lookup yields CDR1 SEHNR and CDR2 FQNEAQ (reference sequence). The CDR3 nucleotides read TGTGCCAGCAGCTTAGCGGCGGCAGGGTTGTTCGCAGATACGCAGTATTTT. The encoded protein is CASSLAAAGLFADTQYF.

In this sample, this clone turned up once. This sequence joins TRBV6-2 or TRBV6-3 and TRBJ1-5; 8 bases are a match to TRBD1. With V trimmed by 5 bases and J by 0 bases, 9 bases remained unmatched. This CDR3 comprises 17 residues. Germline CDR1 MNHEY, CDR2 SVGEGT. In DNA, the CDR3 is TGTGCCAGCAGTCCCGGGACAGGCCTCTATAGCAATCAGCCCCAGCATTTT. This gives the protein CASSPGTGLYSNQPQHF.

The chain joins TRBV15 to TRBJ2-1, with 13 bases identical to TRBD2. The CDR3 covers 15 residues. The ends lost 3 bases at V and 6 bases at J; junction bases unmatched: 2. Looked up from germline, CDR1 is LNHNV and CDR2 is YYDKDF (reference sequence). The CDR3 is CATSRGLAGPNEQFF. As DNA, the CDR3 is TGTGCCACCAGCAGGGGACTAGCGGGGCCCAATGAGCAGTTCTTC.

The chain joins TRBV6-5 to TRBJ2-2, with D maybe TRBD2 (5 bases). The CDR3 extends over 13 amino acids. Trimming shortened V by 7 bases and J by 5 bases, and 11 bases separated the two germline ends. The germline CDR1 and CDR2 sequences are MNHEY and SVGAGI. The CDR3 loop is CASTRARTGELFF. CDR3 sequence (DNA): TGTGCCAGCACGAGGGCGCGGACCGGGGAGCTGTTTTTT.

This clone has just one count. This chain connects TRBV18 to TRBJ1-5, with a possible D match to TRBD1 (5 bases). This CDR3 has 15 amino acids. V was pared by 2 bases and J by 2 bases, with 10 bases between. The germline CDR1 and CDR2 sequences are KGHSH and LQKENI. CDR3 protein: CASSPWGLGNQPQHF. DNA of the CDR3: TGTGCCAGCTCACCATGGGGACTGGGCAATCAGCCCCAGCATTTT.

The genes are TRBV11-3 and TRBJ2-1; 10 nucleotides align to TRBD2. The germline CDR1 and CDR2 sequences are SGHNT and YENEEA. V lost 5 bases, J lost 10 bases, and 17 bases stayed unmatched. This CDR3 has 17 amino acids. In DNA form, the CDR3 reads TGTGCCAGCAGCGGCTCGGCTTCGTCTAGCGGGAGTTCGGAGCAGTTCTTC. Its protein product is CASSGSASSSGSSEQFF.

The chain couples TRBV19 to TRBJ1-5, with D perhaps matching TRBD1 (6 bases). The V end lost 2 bases, the J end lost 5 bases, and 10 bases lay between the germline ends. This CDR3 has 14 residues. In germline, CDR1 is LNHDA, CDR2 SQIVND (reference sequence). The CDR3 region has the DNA TGTGCCAGTAGTATACCGGGACAAGATCAGCCCCAGCATTTT. This translates into CASSIPGQDQPQHF.

The rearrangement uses TRBV20-1 and TRBJ2-7; D not resolved. This CDR3 has 11 amino acids. Germline CDR1 is DFQATT and CDR2 is SNEGSKA (reference sequence). The germline V and J ends were trimmed by 6 bases and 6 bases, with 12 bases remaining between them. CDR3 amino acids: CSAAESVEQYF. CDR3 nucleotide sequence: TGCAGTGCGGCCGAAAGTGTCGAGCAGTACTTC.

The gene calls are TRBV5-6 and TRBJ1-2; 7 bases are a match to TRBD1. V was clipped by 4 bases and J by 4 bases; unmatched bases: 4. The CDR3 is 13 residues long. Germline V gene sequence: CDR1 SGHDT, CDR2 YYEEEE. DNA for the CDR3: TGTGCCAGCAGCCCCGGGACAGCCTATGGCTACACCTTC. It translates to CASSPGTAYGYTF. Full variable domain (outside the CDR3, taken from reference TRBV5-6 and TRBJ1-2): DAGVTQSPTHLIKTRGQQVTLRCSPKSGHDTVSWYQQALGQGPQFIFQYYEEEERQRGNFPDRFSGHQFPNYSSELNVNALLLGDSALYLCASSPGTAYGYTFGSGTRLTVV.

This chain links TRBV10-3 with TRBJ1-3, with TRBD1 as a possible D gene (5 bases). Germline V lookup: CDR1 ENHRY, CDR2 SYGVKD. Trimming shortened V by 0 bases and J by 0 bases, and 12 bases separated the two germline ends. The CDR3 sequence is 17 residues long. DNA of the CDR3: TGTGCCATCAGTGAGTCGCGGGGGATAACCTCTGGAAACACCATATATTTT. Amino acids: CAISESRGITSGNTIYF.

The chain carries TRBV18 and TRBJ2-4; TRBD1 is a possible D gene (6 bases). V was trimmed by 4 bases and J by 9 bases, leaving 19 bases between them. Germline assignment: CDR1 KGHSH and CDR2 LQKENI. CDR3 length: 15 residues. CDR3 DNA sequence: TGTGCCAGCTCACTCGAAACAGGGACCGTCAGCATTCAGTACTTC. It yields the protein CASSLETGTVSIQYF.

V gene TRBV15 combines with J gene TRBJ2-1, with 9 bases identical to TRBD2. CDR1 and CDR2 (germline): LNHNV, YYDKDF (reference sequence). CDR3 length: 12 amino acids. J lost 10 bases, V lost 4 bases, and 2 bases had no gene match. The CDR3 bases are TGTGCCACCAGCATCCTAGCGGGGGAGCAGTTCTTC. Its translation: CATSILAGEQFF.

The chain employs TRBV28 and TRBJ2-1, with TRBD1 as a possible D gene (5 bases). Germline loops: CDR1 MDHEN, CDR2 SYDVKM. Between the trimmed V and J ends, which lost 5 bases and 7 bases, there was a span of 9 bases. The CDR3 runs to 12 residues. The CDR3 region is CASSTRGNEQFF. The CDR3 nucleotides read TGTGCCAGCAGTACAAGGGGAAATGAGCAGTTCTTC.

The rearrangement joins TRBV7-9 to TRBJ2-5; tentative D call: TRBD2 (5 bases). Trimming removed 5 bases from V and 10 bases from J, with 17 bases in between. The CDR3 extends over 13 amino acids. Germline loops: CDR1 SEHNR, CDR2 FQNEAQ (reference sequence). The CDR3 DNA reads as TGTGCCAGCAGCCCGGCGGTCTCCGAGGGCCAGTACTTC. Its protein product is CASSPAVSEGQYF.

This chain connects TRBV9 to TRBJ2-1; 7 nucleotides align to TRBD2. Germline V lookup: CDR1 SGDLS, CDR2 YYNGEE. The CDR3 has 15 amino acids. Trimming cost V 3 bases and J 6 bases; bases outside gene matches: 9. The CDR3 nucleotides read TGTGCCAGCAGCGCCTCCGGACTAGTTTCCAATGAGCAGTTCTTC. It encodes CASSASGLVSNEQFF.

The chain links TRBV15 to TRBJ2-1, with 11 bases lining up with TRBD1. The V gene's germline CDR1 is LNHNV and CDR2 YYDKDF (reference sequence). The CDR3 runs to 17 residues. V gave up 2 bases and J gave up 3 bases; unmatched junction bases: 6. CDR3 protein: CATSRNIGTGGYNEQFF. The CDR3 coding sequence is TGTGCCACCAGCAGAAATATCGGGACAGGGGGCTACAATGAGCAGTTCTTC.

The J gene is TRBJ1-5, the V gene TRBV24-1; unclear D gene. The V end was cut by 5 bases, the J end by 4 bases, with 5 bases between. CDR3 length: 12 amino acids. Germline lookup yields CDR1 KGHDR and CDR2 SFDVKD. The CDR3 DNA follows: TGTGCCACCAGTGGCAGGAATCAGCCCCAGCATTTT. Residues: CATSGRNQPQHF.

This chain connects TRBV10-3 to TRBJ2-1, with a weak D call TRBD2 (6 bases). The CDR3 consists of 14 residues. The germline gives CDR1 ENHRY, CDR2 SYGVKD. Trimming removed 2 bases from V and 6 bases from J, with 11 bases in between. The CDR3 here is CAISEQTSSNEQFF. CDR3 nucleotides: TGTGCCATCAGTGAGCAAACTAGCAGCAATGAGCAGTTCTTC.

The rearrangement joins TRBV7-2 to TRBJ1-5, with 9 bases matching TRBD1. This CDR3 region has 16 residues. Per the germline V gene, CDR1 is SGHTA and CDR2 is FQGNSA. With 1 base clipped from V and 5 bases from J, the junction kept 6 bases outside the gene matches. CDR3 protein: CASSLDWGQGYQPQHF. The CDR3 bases are TGTGCCAGCAGCTTAGATTGGGGACAGGGTTATCAGCCCCAGCATTTT.

V gene TRBV2 combines with J gene TRBJ2-3; possible D gene TRBD1, 5 bases. Per the germline V gene, CDR1 is SNHLY and CDR2 is FYNNEI. The CDR3 runs to 14 residues. The V end lost 8 bases, the J end lost 4 bases, and 16 bases lay between the germline ends. The DNA for the CDR3 is TGTGCCAGCCTCCAGGGCCCCATGCCAGATACGCAGTATTTT. The encoded protein is CASLQGPMPDTQYF.

With respect to this clone: At one end the junction does not follow the germline gene, possibly because of a read error. CDR3 protein: CACRGQAYNSPLHF. DNA for the CDR3: TGTGCCTGCAGGGGACAGGCTTATAATTCACCCCTCCACTTT. The chain links TRBV25-1 to TRBJ1-6; 8 bases fit TRBD1. Germline V CDR1 and CDR2: MGHDK, SYGVNS. The CDR3 totals 14 residues.

V and J are TRBV24-1 and TRBJ2-1, with TRBD1 identical over 8 bases. CDR1 is KGHDR and CDR2 is SFDVKD in the germline V gene. V shed 3 bases, J shed 8 bases, and the junction held 5 bases outside the gene matches. This CDR3 region has 14 residues. The CDR3 bases are TGTGCCACCAGTGATGCCCTACAGGGGGATGAGCAGTTCTTC. Amino acids: CATSDALQGDEQFF.

V usage is TRBV24-1 and J usage is TRBJ2-5, with a weak D call TRBD1 (6 bases). The CDR3 length is 14 residues. Germline-derived CDR1 and CDR2 are KGHDR and SFDVKD. V lost 0 bases to trimming and J lost 4 bases, with 8 bases between them. The CDR3 loop is CATSDLMGAETQYF. The CDR3, as DNA: TGTGCCACCAGTGATTTGATGGGGGCAGAGACCCAGTACTTC.

The chain is built from TRBV5-1 and TRBJ1-1; maybe TRBD1 (6 bases). CDR1 and CDR2 from the germline V gene are SGHRS and YFSETQ. V was shortened by 2 bases and J by 1 base, with 6 bases between the two germline ends. The CDR3 extends over 13 amino acids. CDR3 sequence: CASSLQGNTEAFF. Written as DNA, the CDR3 is TGCGCCAGCAGCTTACAGGGGAACACTGAAGCTTTCTTT.

The chain joins TRBV28 to TRBJ1-2; D is ambiguous. Germline CDR1 is MDHEN and CDR2 is SYDVKM. The CDR3 consists of 11 residues. V was cut by 6 bases and J by 7 bases, with 9 bases left in between. In nucleotides, the CDR3 is TGTGCCAGCAGCCGGAGGGTTGGCTACACCTTC. This gives the protein CASSRRVGYTF.

The chain employs TRBV4-1 and TRBJ1-2, with 7 bases identical to TRBD1. Trimming cost V 1 base and J 9 bases; bases outside gene matches: 8. This CDR3 contains 14 residues. Germline CDR1 MGHRA, CDR2 YSYEKL. CDR3 DNA sequence: TGCGCCAGCAGCCAAGGACAGGGTATGGAGAGCTACACCTTC. It translates to CASSQGQGMESYTF.

The genes are TRBV6-5 and TRBJ1-2, with 12 bases lining up with TRBD1. The junction had 2 bases not matched to a gene; V was cut back by 1 base and J by 8 bases. Germline V gene data show CDR1 as MNHEY and CDR2 as SVGAGI. The length of the CDR3 is 14 residues. CDR3 sequence (DNA): TGTGCCAGCAGTTACTTCGGGACAGGGGGCGGCTACACCTTC. Translation: CASSYFGTGGGYTF.

The V call is TRBV6-6, the J call TRBJ1-1; the match to TRBD1 covers 8 bases. The CDR3 totals 16 residues. Germline V gene sequence: CDR1 MNHNY, CDR2 SVGAGI (reference sequence). V gave up 6 bases and J gave up 3 bases; unmatched junction bases: 12. CDR3 in DNA: TGTGCCAGCAGAAAGTTGACAGGGGCGATGGACACTGAAGCTTTCTTT. This encodes CASRKLTGAMDTEAFF.

The genes are TRBV5-1 and TRBJ2-1, with D possibly matching TRBD2 (7 bases). The germline V and J ends were trimmed by 0 bases and 2 bases, with 15 bases remaining between them. The CDR3 is 17 amino acids. In germline, CDR1 is SGHRS, CDR2 YFSETQ. The CDR3 protein is CASSLELRGGAYNEQFF. The CDR3 DNA is TGCGCCAGCAGCTTGGAGCTCCGCGGGGGCGCCTACAATGAGCAGTTCTTC.

The J gene is TRBJ2-1, the V gene TRBV9; no firm D call. CDR1 is SGDLS, CDR2 YYNGEE, per germline. The CDR3 loop spans 13 amino acids. V gave up 4 bases and J gave up 6 bases, with 11 bases separating them. The CDR3 sequence is CASSPLTGNEQFF. In DNA form, the CDR3 reads TGTGCCAGCAGCCCTCTAACGGGCAATGAGCAGTTCTTC.

The rearrangement links TRBV28 to TRBJ2-7; 7 positions match TRBD1. The junction had 4 bases not matched to a gene; V was cut back by 1 base and J by 4 bases. CDR1 and CDR2 from the germline V gene are MDHEN and SYDVKM. CDR3 length equals 14 residues. The CDR3 reads CASSLYRGEYEQYF. In nucleotides, the CDR3 is TGTGCCAGCAGTTTATACAGGGGAGAGTACGAGCAGTACTTC.

The chain uses TRBV7-3 and TRBJ2-7, with 10 bases identical to TRBD2. The CDR3 covers 15 residues. J was trimmed by 2 bases and V by 3 bases; bases with no gene match: 4. Germline V gene sequence: CDR1 SGHTA, CDR2 FQGTGA. CDR3 DNA sequence: TGTGCCAGCAGCTTCGGAGCGGGAGGGGCCTACGAGCAGTACTTC. It yields the protein CASSFGAGGAYEQYF. Looking up the rest from reference TRBV7-3 and TRBJ2-7 gives the full variable domain: GAGVSQTPSNKVTEKGKYVELRCDPISGHTALYWYRQSLGQGPEFLIYFQGTGAADDSGLPNDRFFAVRPEGSVSTLKIQRTERGDSAVYLCASSFGAGGAYEQYFGPGTRLTVT.